This T cell receptor beta chain was retrieved from a study of blood T cell repertoires in COVID-19. At the level of the study: T cells, B-cell-depleted T cells, or PBMCs supplied cDNA or gDNA.

Profiled with immunoSEQ multiplex PCR; TCRdb holds only in-frame clones, not every one. This table has roughly 120,000 clones, just under 90% appearing once. Germline V gives CDR1 MNHEY, CDR2 SVGAGI. The CDR3 is 14 residues long. V lost 6 bases and J lost 2, with 11 bases in between. The TCR originated in a woman in her fifties or sixties with acute or convalescent COVID-19. Sequencing used peripheral blood. This chain joins TRBV6-5 and TRBJ1-3; D is undetermined. This CDR3 is CASSYHGPGNTIYF. Here the CDR3 DNA reads TGTGCCAGCAGCTACCATGGGCCTGGAAACACCATATATTTT.